This entry concerns a single T cell receptor (beta chain). As yet, its antigen is unknown. CD25-based Treg depletion was applied to purified naive CD4+ T cells. Points from the study as a whole: The TCR gene usage of tumor memory CD4+ T cells clustered together with blood and lymph node memory CD4+ cells and with lymph node naive CD4+ cells. Greatest tumor Treg TCR overlap was with tumor naive CD4+ cells.

Semi-nested PCR with Nested Universal Primer A followed constant-region reverse priming of full-length variable regions. TCRdb fed the 5' RACE reads into MiXCR, producing one record per CDR3 protein. The sample consists of around 43,000 distinct CDR3 sequences, under 20% of them appearing once. The sample taken for sequencing was naive CD4+ T cells sorted from a lymph node. Documented subset: naive CD4+ T cells, CD4+CD45RA+CD25-. The receptor comes from a female donor with breast cancer.

The CDR3 sequence: CSAHLLAGGKGDTQYF. The CDR3 coding sequence is TGCAGTGCTCATCTGTTAGCGGGGGGGAAGGGAGATACGCAGTATTTT. V and J are TRBV20-1 and TRBJ2-3; 11 bases agree with TRBD2. This CDR3 contains 16 residues. From germline, CDR1 is DFQATT and CDR2 SNEGSKA (reference sequence). V lost 5 bases, J lost 5 bases, and 12 bases stayed unmatched.